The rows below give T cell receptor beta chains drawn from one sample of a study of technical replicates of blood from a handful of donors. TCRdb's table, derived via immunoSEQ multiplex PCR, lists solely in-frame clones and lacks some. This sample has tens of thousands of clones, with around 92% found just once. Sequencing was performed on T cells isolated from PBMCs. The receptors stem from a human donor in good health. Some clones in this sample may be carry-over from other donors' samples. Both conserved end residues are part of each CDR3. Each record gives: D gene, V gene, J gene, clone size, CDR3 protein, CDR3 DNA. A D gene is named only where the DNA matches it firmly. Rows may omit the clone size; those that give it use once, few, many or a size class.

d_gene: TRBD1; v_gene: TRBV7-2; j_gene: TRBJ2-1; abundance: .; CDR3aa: CASSLGDRGGNEQFF; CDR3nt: TGTGCCAGCAGCTTAGGAGACAGGGGAGGCAATGAGCAGTTCTTC
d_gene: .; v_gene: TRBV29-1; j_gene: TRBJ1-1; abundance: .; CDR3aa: CSVDYGRGSRQAFF; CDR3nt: TGCAGCGTTGACTACGGGAGGGGATCAAGGCAAGCTTTCTTT
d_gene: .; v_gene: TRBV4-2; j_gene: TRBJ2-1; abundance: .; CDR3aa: CASSQEHVTYNEQFF; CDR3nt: TGTGCCAGCAGCCAAGAGCATGTAACTTACAATGAGCAGTTCTTC
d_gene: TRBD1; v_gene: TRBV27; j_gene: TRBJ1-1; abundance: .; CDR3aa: CASRYDRGFKAFF; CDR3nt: TGTGCCAGCAGGTATGACAGGGGCTTTAAGGCTTTCTTT
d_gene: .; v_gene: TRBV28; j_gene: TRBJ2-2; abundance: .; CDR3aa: CASRPGANTGELFF; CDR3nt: TGTGCCAGCAGACCAGGGGCCAACACCGGGGAGCTGTTTTTT
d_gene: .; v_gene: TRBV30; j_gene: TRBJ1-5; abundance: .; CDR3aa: CAWSKGQNQPQHF; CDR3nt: TGTGCCTGGAGTAAGGGACAAAATCAGCCCCAGCATTTT
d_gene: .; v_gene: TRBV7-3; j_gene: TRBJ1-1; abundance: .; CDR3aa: CASSKVRRGNTEAFF; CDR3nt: TGTGCCAGCAGCAAAGTCCGTCGGGGTAACACTGAAGCTTTCTTT
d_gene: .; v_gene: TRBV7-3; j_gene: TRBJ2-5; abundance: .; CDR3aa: CASSQTFQETQYF; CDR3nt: TGTGCCAGCAGTCAAACTTTTCAAGAGACCCAGTACTTC
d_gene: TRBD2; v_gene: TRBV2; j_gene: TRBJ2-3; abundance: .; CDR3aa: CATLAGLDTQYF; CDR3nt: TGTGCCACCCTAGCGGGACTAGATACGCAGTATTTT
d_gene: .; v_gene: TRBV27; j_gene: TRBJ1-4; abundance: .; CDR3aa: CASSLISGDEKLFF; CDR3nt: TGTGCCAGCAGTTTAATCAGTGGTGATGAAAAACTGTTTTTT
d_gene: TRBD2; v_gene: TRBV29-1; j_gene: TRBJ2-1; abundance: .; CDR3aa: CSARGAPYNEQFF; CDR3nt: TGCAGCGCGCGGGGGGCCCCCTACAATGAGCAGTTCTTC
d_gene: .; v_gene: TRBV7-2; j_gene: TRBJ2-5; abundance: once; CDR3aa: CASSLITGKETQYF; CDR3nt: TGTGCCAGCAGCTTAATTACAGGGAAAGAGACCCAGTACTTC
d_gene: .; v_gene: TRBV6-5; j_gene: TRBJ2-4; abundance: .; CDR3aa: CASSRTVGGNIQYF; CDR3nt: TGTGCCAGCAGTCGGACGGTAGGGGGAAACATTCAGTACTTC
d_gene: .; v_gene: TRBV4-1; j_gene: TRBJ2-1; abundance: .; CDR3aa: CASSLSGYNEQFF; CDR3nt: TGCGCCAGCAGTCTTAGCGGTTACAATGAGCAGTTCTTC
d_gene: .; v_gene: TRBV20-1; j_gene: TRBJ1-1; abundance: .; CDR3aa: CSAGAYEAFF; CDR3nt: TGCAGTGCTGGGGCGTATGAAGCTTTCTTT
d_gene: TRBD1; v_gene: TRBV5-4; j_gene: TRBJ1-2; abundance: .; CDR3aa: CASSGSTGGGYTF; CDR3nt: TGTGCCAGCAGCGGATCTACAGGGGGTGGCTACACCTTC
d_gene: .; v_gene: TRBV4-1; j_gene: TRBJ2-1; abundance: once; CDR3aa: CASSQDPGLEVAYNEQFF; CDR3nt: TGCGCCAGCAGCCAAGATCCCGGACTCGAAGTGGCCTACAATGAGCAGTTCTTC
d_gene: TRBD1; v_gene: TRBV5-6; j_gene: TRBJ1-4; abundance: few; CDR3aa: CASSTDSGTASNEKLFF; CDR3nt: TGTGCCAGCAGCACTGACTCCGGGACAGCTTCTAATGAAAAACTGTTTTTT
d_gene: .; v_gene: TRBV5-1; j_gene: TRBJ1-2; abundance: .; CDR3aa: CASSLAEPAYYGYTF; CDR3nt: TGCGCCAGCAGCTTGGCGGAGCCCGCCTACTATGGCTACACCTTC
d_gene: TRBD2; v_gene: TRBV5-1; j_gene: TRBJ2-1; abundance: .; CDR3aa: CASSLVVAGANEQFF; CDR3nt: TGCGCCAGCAGCTTGGTGGTAGCGGGGGCCAATGAGCAGTTCTTC
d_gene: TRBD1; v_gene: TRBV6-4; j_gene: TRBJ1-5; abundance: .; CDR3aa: CASSRDSRNQPQHF; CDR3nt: TGTGCCAGCTCTCGGGACAGCCGCAATCAGCCCCAGCATTTT
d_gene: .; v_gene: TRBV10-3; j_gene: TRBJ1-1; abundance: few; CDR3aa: CAISELTEAFF; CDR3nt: TGTGCCATCAGTGAGTTAACTGAAGCTTTCTTT
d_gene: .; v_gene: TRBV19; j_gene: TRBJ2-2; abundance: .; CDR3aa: CATQGPNTGELFF; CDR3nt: TGTGCCACCCAGGGCCCGAACACCGGGGAGCTGTTTTTT
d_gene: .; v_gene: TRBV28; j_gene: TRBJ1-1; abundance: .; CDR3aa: CASSERRAGSEAFF; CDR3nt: TGTGCCAGTTCAGAACGCAGGGCAGGCTCTGAAGCTTTCTTT
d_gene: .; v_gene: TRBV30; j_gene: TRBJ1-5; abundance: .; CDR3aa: CAWSALNQPQHF; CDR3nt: TGTGCCTGGAGTGCCCTGAATCAGCCCCAGCATTTT
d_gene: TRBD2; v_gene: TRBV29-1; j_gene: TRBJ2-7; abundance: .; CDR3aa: CSVVTSGSDEQYF; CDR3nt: TGCAGCGTTGTGACTAGCGGGAGCGACGAGCAGTACTTC
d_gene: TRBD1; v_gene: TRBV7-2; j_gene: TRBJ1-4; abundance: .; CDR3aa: CASGRSGQGAEKLFF; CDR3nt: TGTGCCAGCGGCCGATCTGGACAGGGGGCTGAAAAACTGTTTTTT
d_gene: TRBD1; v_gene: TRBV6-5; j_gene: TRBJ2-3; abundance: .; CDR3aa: CASSQGAHTQYF; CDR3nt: TGTGCCAGCAGTCAGGGGGCACATACGCAGTATTTT
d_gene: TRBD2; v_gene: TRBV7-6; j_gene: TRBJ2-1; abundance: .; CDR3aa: CASSSDRTSYEQFF; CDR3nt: TGTGCCAGCAGCTCCGATCGGACTAGCTATGAGCAGTTCTTC
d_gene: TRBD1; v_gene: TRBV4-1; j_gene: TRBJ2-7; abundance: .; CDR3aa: CASSQLGQGKYEQYF; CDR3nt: TGCGCCAGCAGCCAATTAGGACAGGGGAAATACGAGCAGTACTTC
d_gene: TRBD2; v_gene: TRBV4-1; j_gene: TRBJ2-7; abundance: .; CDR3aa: CASSQNPGLGNEQYF; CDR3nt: TGCGCCAGCAGCCAAAATCCGGGACTAGGAAACGAGCAGTACTTC
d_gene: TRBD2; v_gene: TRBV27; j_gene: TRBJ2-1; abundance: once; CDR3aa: CASSLLTSGRDEQFF; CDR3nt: TGTGCCAGCAGTTTACTGACTAGCGGGAGGGATGAGCAGTTCTTC
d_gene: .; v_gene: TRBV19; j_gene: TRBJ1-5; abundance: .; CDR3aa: CASSIGRVNQPQHF; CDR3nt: TGTGCCAGTAGTATCGGCAGGGTAAATCAGCCCCAGCATTTT